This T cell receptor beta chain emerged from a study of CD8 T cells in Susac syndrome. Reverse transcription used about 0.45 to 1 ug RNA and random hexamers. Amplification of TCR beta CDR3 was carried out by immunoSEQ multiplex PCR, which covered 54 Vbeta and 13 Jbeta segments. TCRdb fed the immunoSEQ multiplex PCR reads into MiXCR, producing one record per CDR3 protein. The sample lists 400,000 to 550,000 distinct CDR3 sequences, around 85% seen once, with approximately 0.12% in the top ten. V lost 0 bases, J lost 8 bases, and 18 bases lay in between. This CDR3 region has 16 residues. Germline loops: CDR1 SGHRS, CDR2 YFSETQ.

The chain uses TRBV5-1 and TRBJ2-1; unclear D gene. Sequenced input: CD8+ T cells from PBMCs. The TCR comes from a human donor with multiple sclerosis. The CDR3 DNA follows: TGCGCCAGCAGCTTGGCCGGGCGAGTACCGACGGATGAGCAGTTCTTC. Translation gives CASSLAGRVPTDEQFF.